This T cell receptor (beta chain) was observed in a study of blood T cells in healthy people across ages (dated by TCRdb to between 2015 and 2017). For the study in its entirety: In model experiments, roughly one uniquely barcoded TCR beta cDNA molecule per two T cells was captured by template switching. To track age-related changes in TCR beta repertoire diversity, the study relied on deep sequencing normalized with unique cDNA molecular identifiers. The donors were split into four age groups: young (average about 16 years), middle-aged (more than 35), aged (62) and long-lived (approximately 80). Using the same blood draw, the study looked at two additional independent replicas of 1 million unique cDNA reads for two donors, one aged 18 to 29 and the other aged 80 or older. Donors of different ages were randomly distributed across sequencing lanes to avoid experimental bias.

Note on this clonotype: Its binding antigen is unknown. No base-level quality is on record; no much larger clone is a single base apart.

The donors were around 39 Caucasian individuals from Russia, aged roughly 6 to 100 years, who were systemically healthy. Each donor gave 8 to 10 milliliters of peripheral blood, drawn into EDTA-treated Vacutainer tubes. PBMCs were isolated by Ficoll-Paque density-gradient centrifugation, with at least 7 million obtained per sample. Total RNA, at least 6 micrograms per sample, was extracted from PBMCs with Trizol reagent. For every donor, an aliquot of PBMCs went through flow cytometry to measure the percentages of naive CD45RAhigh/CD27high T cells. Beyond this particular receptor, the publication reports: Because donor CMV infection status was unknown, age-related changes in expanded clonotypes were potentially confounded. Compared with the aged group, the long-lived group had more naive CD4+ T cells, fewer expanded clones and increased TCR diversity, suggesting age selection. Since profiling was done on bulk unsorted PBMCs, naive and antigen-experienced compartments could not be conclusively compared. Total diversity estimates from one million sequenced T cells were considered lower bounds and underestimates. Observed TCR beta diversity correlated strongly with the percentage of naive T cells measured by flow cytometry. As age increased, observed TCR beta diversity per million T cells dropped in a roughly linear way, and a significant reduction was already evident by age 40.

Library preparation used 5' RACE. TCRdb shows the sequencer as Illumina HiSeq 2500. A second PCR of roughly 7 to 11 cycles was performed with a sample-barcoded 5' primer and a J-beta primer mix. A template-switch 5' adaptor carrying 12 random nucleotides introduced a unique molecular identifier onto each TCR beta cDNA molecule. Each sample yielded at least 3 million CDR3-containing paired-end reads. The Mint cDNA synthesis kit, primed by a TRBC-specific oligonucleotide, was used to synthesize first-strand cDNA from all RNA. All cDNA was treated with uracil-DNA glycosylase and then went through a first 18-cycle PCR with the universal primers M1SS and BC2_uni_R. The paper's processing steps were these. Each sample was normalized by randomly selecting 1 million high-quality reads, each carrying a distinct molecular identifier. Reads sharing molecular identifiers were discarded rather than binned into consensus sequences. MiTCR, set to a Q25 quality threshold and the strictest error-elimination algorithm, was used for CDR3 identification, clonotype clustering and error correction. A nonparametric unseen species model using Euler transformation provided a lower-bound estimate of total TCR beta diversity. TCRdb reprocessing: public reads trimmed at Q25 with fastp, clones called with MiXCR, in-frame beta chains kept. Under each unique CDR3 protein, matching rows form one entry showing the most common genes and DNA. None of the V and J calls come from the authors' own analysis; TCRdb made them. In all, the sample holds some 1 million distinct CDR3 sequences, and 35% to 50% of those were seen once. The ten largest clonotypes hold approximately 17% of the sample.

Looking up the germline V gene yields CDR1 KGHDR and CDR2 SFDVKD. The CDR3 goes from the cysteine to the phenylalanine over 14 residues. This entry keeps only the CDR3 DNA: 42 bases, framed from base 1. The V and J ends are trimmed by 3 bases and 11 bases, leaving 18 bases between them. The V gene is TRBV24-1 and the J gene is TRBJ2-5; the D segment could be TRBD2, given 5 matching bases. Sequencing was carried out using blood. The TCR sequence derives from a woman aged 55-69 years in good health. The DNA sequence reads TGTGCCACCAGTGATCGAGGGCCTGCGGATGAGCAGTACTTC. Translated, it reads CATSDRGPADEQYF.